This T cell receptor (beta chain) was observed in a study of molecular identifiers for immune sequencing clone quantification. Study context: Four portions were sequenced after RNA from roughly 21,000 or 96,000 naive CD8 cells was split five ways in replicates.

Study-level findings and limits: Clones above 20 RNA copies contained over 97% of effector molecules and under 1% of naive molecules.

A CD8+CD4-CCR7+CD45RA+ gate was used to sort naive CD8 T cells. Previously reported methods and listed TCR primers produced the bulk TCR libraries. TCRdb itself ran the PCR reads through MiXCR, one entry per CDR3 protein. The sample lists around 460,000 distinct CDR3 sequences; under 30% were seen once. In this sample, this clonotype turned up a few times. The antigen is not known. The TCR was taken from a human donor in good health. Some libraries in this study had Jurkat cell RNA spiked in. The sequenced material came from naive CD8+ T cells from blood, with Jurkat cell RNA spiked in. Subset here: FACS-sorted CD8+CD4-CCR7+CD45RA+ naive T cells.

In DNA form, the CDR3 reads TGTGCCAGCAGAGGGGACAGGGACAATTCACCCCTCCACTTT. It translates to CASRGDRDNSPLHF. V and J are TRBV9 and TRBJ1-6, with 9 bases matching TRBD1. J was trimmed by 7 bases and V by 5 bases; bases with no gene match: 4. Per the germline V gene, CDR1 is SGDLS and CDR2 is YYNGEE. This CDR3 comprises 14 residues.